This T cell receptor beta chain is from a study of Ad26.COV2.S vaccination and SARS-CoV-2 variants. Treatment reported: around 19 received Ad26.COV2.S at low or high dose, single or two shots; about 5 received placebo; per-sample allocation not given. After the first vaccine or placebo injection, samples were drawn on day 63. TCRdb's copy holds only in-frame clones and misses some; the assay was immunoSEQ multiplex PCR. The profile covers roughly 350,000 clones, with about nine tenths appearing a single time and roughly 3.1% taken by the ten largest. The sample in question was peripheral blood, obtained in a trial of Ad26.COV2.S vaccine versus placebo. The receptor was derived from a person aged 18-65 years who received the Ad26.COV2.S COVID-19 vaccine or a placebo.

CDR3 coding DNA: TGCGCCAGCCGACAGGGTAGGGGAGACACTGAAGCTTTCTTT. Amino acids: CASRQGRGDTEAFF. This chain uses TRBV5-1 with TRBJ1-1; TRBD1 matches 7 bases. The CDR3 sequence is 14 residues long. J was trimmed by 3 bases and V by 7 bases; bases with no gene match: 9. Germline CDR1 is SGHRS and CDR2 is YFSETQ.